This TCR beta chain is from a study of shared clonotypes between healthy human individuals. Generated by immunoSEQ multiplex PCR, the TCRdb table keeps only in-frame clones and is missing some. The sample has about 2.5 million clones, around 90% seen once. Germline V gene sequence: CDR1 SQVTM, CDR2 ANQGSEA. The CDR3 covers 13 residues. Trimming removed 4 bases from V and 2 bases from J, with 10 bases in between. Points on this clone: The identical CDR3 is also encoded by other nucleotide sequences in the sample.

This rearrangement joins TRBV29-1 to TRBJ2-3, with D maybe TRBD2 (5 bases). The sequenced sample was naive CD4+ T cells from PBMCs. The subset here: CD45RA+ positively selected. This clonotype was sampled from a man aged 18 to 30 in good health. Some clones in this sample may be carry-over from other donors' samples. CDR3 protein: CSVAGRATDTQYF. As DNA, the CDR3 is TGCAGCGTTGCCGGGCGGGCCACAGATACGCAGTATTTT.